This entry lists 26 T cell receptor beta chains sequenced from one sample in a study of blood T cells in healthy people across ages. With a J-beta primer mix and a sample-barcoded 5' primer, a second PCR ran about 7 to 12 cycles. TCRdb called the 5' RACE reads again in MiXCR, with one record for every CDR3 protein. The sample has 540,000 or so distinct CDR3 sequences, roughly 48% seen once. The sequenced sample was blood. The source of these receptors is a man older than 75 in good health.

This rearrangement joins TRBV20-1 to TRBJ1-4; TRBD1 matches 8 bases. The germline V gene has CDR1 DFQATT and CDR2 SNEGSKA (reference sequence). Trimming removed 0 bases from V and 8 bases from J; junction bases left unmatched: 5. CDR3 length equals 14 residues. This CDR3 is CSARDGTGGEKLFF. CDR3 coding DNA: TGCAGTGCTAGAGATGGGACAGGAGGGGAAAAACTGTTTTTT.

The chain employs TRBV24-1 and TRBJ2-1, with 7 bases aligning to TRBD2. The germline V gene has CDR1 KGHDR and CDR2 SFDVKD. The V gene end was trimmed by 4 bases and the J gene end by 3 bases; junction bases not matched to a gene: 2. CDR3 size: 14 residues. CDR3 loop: CATSEAGSYNEQFF. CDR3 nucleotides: TGTGCCACCAGTGAAGCGGGGAGCTACAATGAGCAGTTCTTC.

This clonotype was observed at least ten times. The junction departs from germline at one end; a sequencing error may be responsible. The CDR3 nucleotides read TGCGCCAGCAGTCTACTAGCGGGGGGGTACAATGAGCAGTTCTTC. It translates to CASSLLAGGYNEQFF. The rearrangement joins TRBV6-2 or TRBV6-3 to TRBJ2-1, with 13 bases that match TRBD2. CDR3 length: 15 amino acids. Per germline, CDR1 MNHEY and CDR2 SVGEGT.

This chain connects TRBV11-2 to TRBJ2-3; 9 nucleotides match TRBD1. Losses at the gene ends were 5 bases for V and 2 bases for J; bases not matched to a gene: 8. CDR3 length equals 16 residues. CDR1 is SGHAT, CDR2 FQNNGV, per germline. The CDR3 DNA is TGTGCCAGCAGCCCCCGGGACAGGGACCTCACAGATACGCAGTATTTT. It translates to CASSPRDRDLTDTQYF.

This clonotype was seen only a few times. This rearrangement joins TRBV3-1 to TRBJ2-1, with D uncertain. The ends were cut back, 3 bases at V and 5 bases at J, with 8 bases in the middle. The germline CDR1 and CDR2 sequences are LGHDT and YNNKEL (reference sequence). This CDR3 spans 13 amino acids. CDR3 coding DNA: TGTGCCAGCAGCCAGTCTCTAAACAATGAGCAGTTCTTC. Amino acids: CASSQSLNNEQFF.

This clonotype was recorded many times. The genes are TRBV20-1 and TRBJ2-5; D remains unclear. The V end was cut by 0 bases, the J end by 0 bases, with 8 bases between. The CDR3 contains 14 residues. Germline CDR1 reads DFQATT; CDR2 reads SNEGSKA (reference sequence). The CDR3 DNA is TGCAGTGCTAGAGATCCCAGGAACCAAGAGACCCAGTACTTC. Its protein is CSARDPRNQETQYF.

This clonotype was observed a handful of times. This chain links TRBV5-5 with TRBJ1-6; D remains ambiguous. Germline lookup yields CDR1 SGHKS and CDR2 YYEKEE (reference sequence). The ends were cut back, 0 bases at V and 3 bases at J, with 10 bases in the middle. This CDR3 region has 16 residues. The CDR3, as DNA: TGTGCCAGCAGCTTGGCCGGGGATTACTATAATTCACCCCTCCACTTT. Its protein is CASSLAGDYYNSPLHF.

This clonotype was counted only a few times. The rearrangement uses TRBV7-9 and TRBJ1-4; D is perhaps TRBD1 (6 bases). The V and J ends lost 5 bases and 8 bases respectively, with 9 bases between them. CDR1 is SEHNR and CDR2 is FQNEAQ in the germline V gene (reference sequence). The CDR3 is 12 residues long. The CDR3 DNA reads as TGTGCCAGCAGCCGCGGACAGGAAAAACTGTTTTTT. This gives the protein CASSRGQEKLFF.

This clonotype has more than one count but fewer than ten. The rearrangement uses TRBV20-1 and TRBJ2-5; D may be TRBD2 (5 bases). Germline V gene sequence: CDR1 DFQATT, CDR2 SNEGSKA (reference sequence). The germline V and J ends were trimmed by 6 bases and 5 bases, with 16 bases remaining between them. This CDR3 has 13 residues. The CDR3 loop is CSARRLAMETQYF. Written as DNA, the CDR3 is TGCAGTGCCAGAAGGCTAGCTATGGAGACCCAGTACTTC.

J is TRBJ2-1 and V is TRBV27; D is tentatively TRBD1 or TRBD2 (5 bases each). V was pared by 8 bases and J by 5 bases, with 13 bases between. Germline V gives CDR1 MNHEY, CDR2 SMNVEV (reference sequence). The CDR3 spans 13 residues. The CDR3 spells CASRGPFDNEQFF. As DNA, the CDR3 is TGTGCCAGCCGGGGACCTTTCGACAATGAGCAGTTCTTC.

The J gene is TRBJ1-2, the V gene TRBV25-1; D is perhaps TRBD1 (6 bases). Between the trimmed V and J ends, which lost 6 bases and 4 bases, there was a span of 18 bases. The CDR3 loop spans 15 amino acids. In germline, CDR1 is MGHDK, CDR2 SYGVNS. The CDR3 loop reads CASSPLGGLGYGYTF. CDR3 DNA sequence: TGTGCCAGCAGCCCCCTAGGGGGATTGGGCTATGGCTACACCTTC.

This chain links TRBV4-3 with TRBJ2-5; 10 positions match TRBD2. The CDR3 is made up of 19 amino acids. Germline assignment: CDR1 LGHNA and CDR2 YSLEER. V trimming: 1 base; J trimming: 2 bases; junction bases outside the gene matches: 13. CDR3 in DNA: TGCGCCAGCAGCCAAGGCCCCATGGGTAGCGGGGGGATTCAAGAGACCCAGTACTTC. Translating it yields CASSQGPMGSGGIQETQYF.

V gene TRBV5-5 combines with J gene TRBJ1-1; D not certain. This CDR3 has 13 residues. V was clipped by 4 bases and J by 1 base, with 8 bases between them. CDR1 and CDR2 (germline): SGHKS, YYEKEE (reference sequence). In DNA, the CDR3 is TGTGCCAGCAGCGGGCGGGCGAACACTGAAGCTTTCTTT. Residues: CASSGRANTEAFF.

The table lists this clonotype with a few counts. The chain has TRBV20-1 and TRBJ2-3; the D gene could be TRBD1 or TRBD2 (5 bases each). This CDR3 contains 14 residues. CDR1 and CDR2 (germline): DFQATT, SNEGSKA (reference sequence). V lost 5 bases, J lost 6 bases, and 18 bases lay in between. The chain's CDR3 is CSARPGPTPDTQYF. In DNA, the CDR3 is TGCAGTGCTCGCCCGGGACCCACCCCCGATACGCAGTATTTT.

The CDR3 bases are TGTGCCAGCAGGTTTGCGGGACTTAGAGAGGGGCCAGATACGCAGTATTTT. This translates into CASRFAGLREGPDTQYF. The gene calls are TRBV27 and TRBJ2-3; tentatively, D is TRBD2 (6 bases). The CDR3 covers 17 residues. Trimming removed 6 bases from V and 4 bases from J, with 23 bases in between. Germline CDR1 is MNHEY and CDR2 is SMNVEV (reference sequence).

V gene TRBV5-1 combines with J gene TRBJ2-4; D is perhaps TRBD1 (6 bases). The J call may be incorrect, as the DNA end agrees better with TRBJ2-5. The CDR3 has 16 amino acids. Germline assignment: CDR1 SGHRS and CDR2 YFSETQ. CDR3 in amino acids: CASSLAGNLGGETQYF. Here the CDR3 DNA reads TGCGCCAGCAGCTTGGCCGGCAACCTAGGGGGAGAGACCCAGTACTTC.

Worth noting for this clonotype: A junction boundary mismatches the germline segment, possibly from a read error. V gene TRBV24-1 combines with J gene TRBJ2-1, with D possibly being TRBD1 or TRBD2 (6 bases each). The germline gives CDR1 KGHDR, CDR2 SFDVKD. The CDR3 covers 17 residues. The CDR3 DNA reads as TGTGCCGCCAGTGATTTCCTCAGGGGCACGGGGGTGAATGAGCAGTTCTTC. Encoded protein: CAASDFLRGTGVNEQFF.

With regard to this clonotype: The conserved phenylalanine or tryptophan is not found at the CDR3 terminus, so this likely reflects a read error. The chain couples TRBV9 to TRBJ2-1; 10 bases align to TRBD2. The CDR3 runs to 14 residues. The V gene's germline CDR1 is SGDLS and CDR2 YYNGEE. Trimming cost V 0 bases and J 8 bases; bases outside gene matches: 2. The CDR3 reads CASSVDLAGDEQFL. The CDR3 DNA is TGTGCCAGCAGCGTAGATCTAGCGGGGGATGAGCAGTTCTTA.

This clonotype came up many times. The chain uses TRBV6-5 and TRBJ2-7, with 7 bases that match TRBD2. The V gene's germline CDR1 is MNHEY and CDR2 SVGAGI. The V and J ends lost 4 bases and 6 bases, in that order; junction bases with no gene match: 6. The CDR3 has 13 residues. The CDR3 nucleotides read TGTGCCAGCAGTTCCGGGGGGACCGGCGAGCAGTACTTC. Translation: CASSSGGTGEQYF.

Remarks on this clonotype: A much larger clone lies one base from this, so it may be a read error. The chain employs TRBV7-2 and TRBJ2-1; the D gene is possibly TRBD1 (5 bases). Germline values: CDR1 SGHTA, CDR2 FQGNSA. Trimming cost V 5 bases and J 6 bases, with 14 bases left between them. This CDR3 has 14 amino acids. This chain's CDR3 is CASSARQSVNEQFF. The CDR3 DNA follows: TGTGCCAGCAGCGCTCGACAGAGCGTCAATGAGCAGTTCTTC.

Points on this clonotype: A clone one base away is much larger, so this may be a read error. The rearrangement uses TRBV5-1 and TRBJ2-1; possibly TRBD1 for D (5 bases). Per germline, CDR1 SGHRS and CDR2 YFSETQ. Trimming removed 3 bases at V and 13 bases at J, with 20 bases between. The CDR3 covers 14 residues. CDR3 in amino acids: CASSSALDSLRQFF. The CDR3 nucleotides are TGCGCCAGCAGCTCCGCCCTCGACAGCCTCAGACAGTTCTTC.

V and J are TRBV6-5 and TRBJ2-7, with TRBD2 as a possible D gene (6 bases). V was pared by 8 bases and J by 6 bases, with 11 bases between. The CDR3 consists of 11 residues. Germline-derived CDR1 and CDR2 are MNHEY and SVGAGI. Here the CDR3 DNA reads TGTGCCAGCTGGGACTTCTCCGAGCAGTACTTC. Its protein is CASWDFSEQYF.

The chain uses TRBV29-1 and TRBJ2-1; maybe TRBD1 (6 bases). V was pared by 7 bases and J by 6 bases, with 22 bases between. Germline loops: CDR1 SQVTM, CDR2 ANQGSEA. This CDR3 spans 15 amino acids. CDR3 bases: TGCAGCGCCAACGTCGGGCCAGGGGCAGGCAATGAGCAGTTCTTC. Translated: CSANVGPGAGNEQFF.

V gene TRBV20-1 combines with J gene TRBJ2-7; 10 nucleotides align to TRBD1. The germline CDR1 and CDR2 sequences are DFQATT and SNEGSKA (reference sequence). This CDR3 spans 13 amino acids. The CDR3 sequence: CSLRDRGSYEQYF. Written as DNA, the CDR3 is TGCTCCCTCCGGGACAGGGGATCCTACGAGCAGTACTTC.

The CDR3 sequence is CASSSRIAEQFF. The DNA of the CDR3 is TGTGCCAGCAGCTCCCGGATCGCTGAGCAGTTCTTC. This chain joins TRBV11-2 and TRBJ2-1; D gene ambiguous. Germline assignment: CDR1 SGHAT and CDR2 FQNNGV. Trimming took off 4 bases at V and 9 bases at J, with 10 bases between the two ends. This CDR3 comprises 12 residues.

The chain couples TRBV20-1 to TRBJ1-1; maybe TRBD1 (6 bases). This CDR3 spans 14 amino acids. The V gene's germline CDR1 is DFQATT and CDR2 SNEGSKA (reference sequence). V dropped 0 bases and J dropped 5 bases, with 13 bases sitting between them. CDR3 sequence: CSAREGGRETEAFF. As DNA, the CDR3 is TGCAGTGCTAGAGAAGGGGGGCGAGAAACTGAAGCTTTCTTT.